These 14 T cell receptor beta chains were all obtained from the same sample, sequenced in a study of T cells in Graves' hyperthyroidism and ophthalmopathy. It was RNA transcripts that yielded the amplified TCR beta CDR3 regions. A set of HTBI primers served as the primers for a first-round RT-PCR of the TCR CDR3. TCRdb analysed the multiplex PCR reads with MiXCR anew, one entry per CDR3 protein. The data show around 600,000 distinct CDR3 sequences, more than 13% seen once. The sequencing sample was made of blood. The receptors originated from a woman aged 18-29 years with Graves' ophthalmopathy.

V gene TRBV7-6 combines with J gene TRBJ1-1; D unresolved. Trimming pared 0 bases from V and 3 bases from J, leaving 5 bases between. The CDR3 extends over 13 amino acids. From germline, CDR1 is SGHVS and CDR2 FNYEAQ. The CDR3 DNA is TGTGCCAGCAGCTTAGCTCTTGACACTGAAGCTTTCTTT. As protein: CASSLALDTEAFF.

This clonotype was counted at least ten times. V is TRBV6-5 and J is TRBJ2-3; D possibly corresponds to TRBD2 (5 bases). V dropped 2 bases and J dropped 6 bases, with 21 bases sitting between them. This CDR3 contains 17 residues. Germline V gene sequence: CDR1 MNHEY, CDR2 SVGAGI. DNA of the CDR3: TGTGCCAGCAGTTACACCGGTACTAGAATCGAAGGGGATACGCAGTATTTT. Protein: CASSYTGTRIEGDTQYF.

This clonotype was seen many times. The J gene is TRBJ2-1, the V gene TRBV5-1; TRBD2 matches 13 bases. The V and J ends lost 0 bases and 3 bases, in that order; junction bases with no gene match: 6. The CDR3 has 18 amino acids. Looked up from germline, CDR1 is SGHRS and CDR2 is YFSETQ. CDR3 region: CASSLVARTSGSYNEQFF. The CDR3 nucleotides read TGCGCCAGCAGCTTGGTTGCCCGGACTAGCGGGAGCTACAATGAGCAGTTCTTC. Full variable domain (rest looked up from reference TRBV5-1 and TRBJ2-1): KAGVTQTPRYLIKTRGQQVTLSCSPISGHRSVSWYQQTPGQGLQFLFEYFSETQRNKGNFPGRFSGRQFSNSRSEMNVSTLELGDSALYLCASSLVARTSGSYNEQFFGPGTRLTVL.

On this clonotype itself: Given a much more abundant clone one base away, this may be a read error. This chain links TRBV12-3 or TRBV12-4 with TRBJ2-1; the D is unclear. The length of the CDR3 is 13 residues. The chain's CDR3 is CASSPEAYNEQLF. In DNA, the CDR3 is TGTGCCAGCAGTCCTGAAGCTTACAATGAGCAGCTCTTC.

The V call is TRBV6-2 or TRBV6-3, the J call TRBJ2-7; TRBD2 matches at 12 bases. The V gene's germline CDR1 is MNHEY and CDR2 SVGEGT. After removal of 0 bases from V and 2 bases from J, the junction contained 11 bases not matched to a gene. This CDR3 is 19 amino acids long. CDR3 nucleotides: TGTGCCAGCAGTTACTCCCCCCGAAGACTAGCGGGAGCAACCTACGAGCAGTACTTC. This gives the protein CASSYSPRRLAGATYEQYF.

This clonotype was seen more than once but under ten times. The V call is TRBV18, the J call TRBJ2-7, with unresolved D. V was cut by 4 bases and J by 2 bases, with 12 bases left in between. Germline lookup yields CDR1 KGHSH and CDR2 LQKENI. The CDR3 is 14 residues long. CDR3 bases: TGTGCCAGCTCACTACGGACCCACCCCTACGAGCAGTACTTC. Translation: CASSLRTHPYEQYF.

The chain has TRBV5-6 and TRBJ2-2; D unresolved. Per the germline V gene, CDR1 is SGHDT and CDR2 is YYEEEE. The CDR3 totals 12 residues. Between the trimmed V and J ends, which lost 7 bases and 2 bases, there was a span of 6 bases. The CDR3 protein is CASARNTGELFF. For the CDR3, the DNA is TGTGCCAGCGCCCGAAACACCGGGGAGCTGTTTTTT. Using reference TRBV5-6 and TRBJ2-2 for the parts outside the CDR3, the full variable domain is DAGVTQSPTHLIKTRGQQVTLRCSPKSGHDTVSWYQQALGQGPQFIFQYYEEEERQRGNFPDRFSGHQFPNYSSELNVNALLLGDSALYLCASARNTGELFFGEGSRLTVL.

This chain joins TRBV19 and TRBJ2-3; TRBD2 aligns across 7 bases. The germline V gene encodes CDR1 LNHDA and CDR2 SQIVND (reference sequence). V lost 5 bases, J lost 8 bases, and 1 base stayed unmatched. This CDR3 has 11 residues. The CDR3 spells CASSGGGTQYF. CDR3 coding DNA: TGTGCCAGTAGTGGGGGGGGTACGCAGTATTTT.

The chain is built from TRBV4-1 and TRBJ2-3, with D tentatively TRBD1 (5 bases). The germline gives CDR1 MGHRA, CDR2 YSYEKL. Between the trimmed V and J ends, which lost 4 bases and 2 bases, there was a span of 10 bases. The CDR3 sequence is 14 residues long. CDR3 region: CASSRQYNTDTQYF. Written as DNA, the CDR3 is TGCGCCAGCAGCCGACAGTACAACACAGATACGCAGTATTTT.

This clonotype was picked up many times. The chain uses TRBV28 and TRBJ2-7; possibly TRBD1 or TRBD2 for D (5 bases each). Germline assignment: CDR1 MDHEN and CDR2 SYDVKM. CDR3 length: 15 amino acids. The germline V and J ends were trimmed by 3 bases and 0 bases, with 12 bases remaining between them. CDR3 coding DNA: TGTGCCAGCAGTTTCGACTACAGGAGCTCCTACGAGCAGTACTTC. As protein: CASSFDYRSSYEQYF.

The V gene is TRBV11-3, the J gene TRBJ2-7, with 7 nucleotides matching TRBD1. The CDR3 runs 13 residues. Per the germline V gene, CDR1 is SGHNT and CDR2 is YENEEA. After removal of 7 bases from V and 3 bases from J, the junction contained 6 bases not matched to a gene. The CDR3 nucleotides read TGTGCCAGCAACCCGGACAGGAACTACGAGCAGTACTTC. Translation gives CASNPDRNYEQYF.

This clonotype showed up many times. The CDR3 loop is CASSFGEQHMNTEAFF. The CDR3 DNA reads as TGTGCCAGCAGTTTTGGGGAACAGCACATGAACACTGAAGCTTTCTTT. V is TRBV28 and J is TRBJ1-1; D is unresolved. CDR3 length: 16 amino acids. The V and J ends lost 3 bases and 0 bases respectively, with 14 bases between them. CDR1 is MDHEN and CDR2 is SYDVKM in the germline V gene.

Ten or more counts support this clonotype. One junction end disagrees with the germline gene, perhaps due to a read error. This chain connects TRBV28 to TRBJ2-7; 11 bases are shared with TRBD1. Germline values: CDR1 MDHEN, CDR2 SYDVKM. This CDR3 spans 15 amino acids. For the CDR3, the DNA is TGTGCCAGCAGGGGGCTCGGGACAGGGGGAGCGGCGAGGGACTTC. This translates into CASRGLGTGGAARDF.

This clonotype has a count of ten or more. CDR3 nucleotides: TGCAGCGTTGAGCCGGACAACTTAAACACTGAAGCTTTCTTT. Its protein product is CSVEPDNLNTEAFF. This chain links TRBV29-1 with TRBJ1-1; a possible D gene is TRBD1 (5 bases). The CDR3 is made up of 14 amino acids. The V gene lost 3 bases and the J gene lost 2 bases, with 13 bases spanning the gap. Germline V lookup: CDR1 SQVTM, CDR2 ANQGSEA.